This T cell receptor (beta chain) originates from a study of regulatory T cells in long-lasting Graves disease. This clonotype was recorded a few times. The CDR3 length is 15 residues. The V gene's germline CDR1 is LGHDT and CDR2 YNNKEL (reference sequence). The V segment lost 3 bases and the J segment 7 bases; nucleotides outside the gene matches: 6. According to the study, TCR beta libraries were built with iRepertoire HTBI primers and CDR3-region Arm-PCR. TCRdb redid the calling of the multiplex PCR reads with MiXCR, one entry per CDR3 protein. The profile shows about 660,000 distinct CDR3 sequences, about 32% of them singletons. Time point: persistent/refractory GD, antithyroid drugs over 5 years with positive TRAb. From PBMCs, RNA was extracted and then used to make the TCR library.

This clonotype was sampled from a female donor with Graves disease. This chain links TRBV3-1 with TRBJ2-4; 10 bases line up with TRBD1. Sequences were derived from peripheral blood mononuclear cells (PBMCs), sampled when the disease was refractory, from a patient treated with antithyroid drugs. CDR3 residues: CASSHIRDRGNIQYF. CDR3 nucleotides: TGTGCCAGCAGCCATATTCGGGACAGGGGTAACATTCAGTACTTC.